This T cell receptor (beta chain) was obtained from a study of T cell repertoires in cytomegalovirus infection. Study background: Both CMV infection and a matching HLA type were indicated by public TCR beta signatures.

This clonotype was seen just once. Its antigen is still unknown. J gave up 0 bases and V 1 base, and 7 bases lay outside the gene matches. The CDR3 is made up of 19 amino acids. CDR1 LGHDT and CDR2 YNNKEL come from the germline V gene (reference sequence). MiXCR was run by TCRdb on the reads, yielding one entry per CDR3 protein. The repertoire holds roughly 990,000 distinct CDR3 sequences, with roughly 30% as singletons. General study findings and limits: CMV-specific TCR beta clonotypes restricted by HLA-C were the ones dominating the ex vivo response. Of the TCR beta families, the public ones yielded a cumulative frequency that identified carriers of CMV plus the relevant HLA.

The chain combines TRBV3-1 with TRBJ2-1; 12 nucleotides agree with TRBD2. Sequences were derived from cultured CD8+ T cells from PBMCs, sampled from culture after CMV antigen stimulation. The receptor's source is a human donor in good health (CMV status not recorded). Some clones in this sample may be carry-over from other donors' samples. CDR3 amino acids: CASSQGPSGGDSSYNEQFF. Written as DNA, the CDR3 is TGTGCCAGCAGCCAAGGTCCTAGCGGGGGGGATAGCTCCTACAATGAGCAGTTCTTC.